These 15 T cell receptor beta chains originate from one sample sequenced in a study of blood T cell repertoires in COVID-19. Repertoires were generated with immunoSEQ multiplex PCR, while TCRdb's copy carries only in-frame clones and drops some. The profile shows 98,000 or so clones, around 90% of them singletons. Material for sequencing was peripheral blood. Receptor source: a human donor in a cohort sampled during active COVID-19.

The CDR3 sequence: CASSLGWEESNQPQHF. The CDR3 DNA reads as TGTGCCAGCAGCTTAGGGTGGGAGGAGAGCAATCAGCCCCAGCATTTT. V and J are TRBV7-8 and TRBJ1-5; D not resolved. CDR3 length equals 16 residues. Trimming left V 1 base short and J 1 base short, with 11 bases between. Germline CDR1 reads SGHVS; CDR2 reads FQNEAQ.

V gene TRBV29-1 combines with J gene TRBJ2-1; 10 bases are shared with TRBD1. This CDR3 region has 16 residues. The V and J ends lost 2 bases and 9 bases, in that order; junction bases with no gene match: 13. The germline gives CDR1 SQVTM, CDR2 ANQGSEA. In DNA form, the CDR3 reads TGCAGCGTTGAAAGGTACGGGACAGGGGAGCGTAGTGAGCAGTTCTTC. Its translation is CSVERYGTGERSEQFF.

The chain combines TRBV6-6 with TRBJ2-1, with TRBD2 matching over 12 bases. Unmatched junction bases numbered 15, after V lost 6 bases and J lost 3 bases. Germline CDR1 MNHNY, CDR2 SVGAGI (reference sequence). This CDR3 contains 19 residues. CDR3: CASSYTPSGGGLIYNEQFF. Written as DNA, the CDR3 is TGTGCCAGCAGCTACACCCCTAGCGGGGGGGGGCTAATCTACAATGAGCAGTTCTTC.

The chain carries TRBV10-2 and TRBJ2-2; D possibly corresponds to TRBD2 (5 bases). The germline gives CDR1 WSHSY, CDR2 SAAADI. The CDR3 sequence is 10 residues long. V was clipped by 8 bases and J by 7 bases, with 5 bases between them. CDR3 loop: CASRGGELFF. In DNA, the CDR3 is TGCGCCAGCCGGGGCGGGGAGCTGTTTTTT.

V gene TRBV13 combines with J gene TRBJ1-1; TRBD1 matches 9 bases. Germline V lookup: CDR1 PRHDT, CDR2 FYEKMQ (reference sequence). The trim removed 5 bases at V and 3 bases at J, leaving 7 bases unmatched. The CDR3 covers 15 residues. Written as DNA, the CDR3 is TGTGCCAGCAGCCCCGACAGGGGGTGGGACACTGAAGCTTTCTTT. Protein: CASSPDRGWDTEAFF. Based on the CDR3 plus reference TRBV13 and TRBJ1-1, the full variable domain is AAGVIQSPRHLIKEKRETATLKCYPIPRHDTVYWYQQGPGQDPQFLISFYEKMQSDKGSIPDRFSAQQFSDYHSELNMSSLELGDSALYFCASSPDRGWDTEAFFGQGTRLTVV.

The chain combines TRBV4-1 with TRBJ1-6; D gene ambiguous. This CDR3 has 15 amino acids. Germline V gene sequence: CDR1 MGHRA, CDR2 YSYEKL. Trimming took off 7 bases at V and 4 bases at J, with 14 bases between the two ends. CDR3 sequence reads: CASTVSGLYNSPLHF. CDR3 in DNA: TGCGCCAGCACCGTCAGCGGGTTGTATAATTCACCCCTCCACTTT.

The rearrangement joins TRBV11-2 to TRBJ1-3; D remains ambiguous. This CDR3 comprises 14 residues. Germline lookup yields CDR1 SGHAT and CDR2 FQNNGV. V lost 5 bases and J lost 3, with 11 bases in between. The CDR3 region is CASSRVGGGNTIYF. As DNA, the CDR3 is TGTGCCAGCAGCCGGGTGGGAGGTGGAAACACCATATATTTT.

The chain combines TRBV6-5 with TRBJ1-2; 7 positions agree with TRBD1. V lost 7 bases to trimming and J lost 5 bases; unmatched junction nucleotides: 10. CDR3 length: 14 residues. Germline V gene data show CDR1 as MNHEY and CDR2 as SVGAGI. The CDR3 here is CASTPNDRVYGYTF. The DNA of the CDR3 is TGTGCCAGCACCCCAAACGACAGGGTGTATGGCTACACCTTC.

Comment on this clone: The same CDR3 can be traced to other DNA sequences in this sample. This rearrangement joins TRBV13 to TRBJ1-5, with D unresolved. Trimming took off 2 bases at V and 4 bases at J, with 6 bases between the two ends. The CDR3 consists of 13 residues. Germline lookup yields CDR1 PRHDT and CDR2 FYEKMQ (reference sequence). The CDR3 DNA is TGTGCCAGCAGCTTAAGAGGGAATCAGCCCCAGCATTTT. It translates to CASSLRGNQPQHF.

V gene TRBV7-2 combines with J gene TRBJ1-2; 8 nucleotides agree with TRBD1. This CDR3 has 15 amino acids. With 4 bases clipped from V and 5 bases from J, the junction kept 9 bases outside the gene matches. Germline V gene sequence: CDR1 SGHTA, CDR2 FQGNSA. CDR3 protein: CASSYSRTGRYGYTF. DNA for the CDR3: TGTGCCAGCAGCTACTCTCGGACAGGGCGGTATGGCTACACCTTC.

This clone was found once. The chain couples TRBV5-1 to TRBJ1-4; a weak D match, TRBD1 (6 bases). V shed 2 bases and J shed 2 bases, with 13 bases lying between them. The V gene's germline CDR1 is SGHRS and CDR2 YFSETQ. The CDR3 extends over 16 amino acids. CDR3 protein: CASSLSYRATNEKLFF. The CDR3, as DNA: TGCGCCAGCAGCTTATCTTACAGGGCGACTAATGAAAAACTGTTTTTT.

V gene TRBV2 combines with J gene TRBJ2-2; 9 nucleotides match TRBD2. Trimming took 8 bases from V and 8 from J; bases not matched to a gene: 12. The CDR3 runs to 15 residues. Germline V gene sequence: CDR1 SNHLY, CDR2 FYNNEI. CDR3 protein: CASGTGLAGSGELFF. The CDR3 region has the DNA TGTGCCAGCGGAACGGGCCTAGCGGGGTCGGGGGAGCTGTTTTTT.

V and J are TRBV30 and TRBJ1-1; no firm D call. This CDR3 contains 11 residues. Germline V gives CDR1 GTSNPN, CDR2 SVGIG (reference sequence). The germline V and J ends were trimmed by 3 bases and 11 bases, with 13 bases remaining between them. The CDR3 coding sequence is TGTGCCTGGAGGGACTACGGGTGGGCTTTCTTT. Protein product: CAWRDYGWAFF. Complete variable domain (other parts from reference TRBV30 and TRBJ1-1): SQTIHQWPATLVQPVGSPLSLECTVEGTSNPNLYWYRQAAGRGLQLLFYSVGIGQISSEVPQNLSASRPQDRQFILSSKKLLLSDSGFYLCAWRDYGWAFFGQGTRLTVV.

The chain couples TRBV6-5 to TRBJ1-2; TRBD1 aligns across 9 bases. V lost 6 bases, J lost 8 bases, and 4 bases stayed unmatched. CDR1 is MNHEY, CDR2 SVGAGI, per germline. CDR3 length: 12 amino acids. The CDR3 DNA sequence: TGTGCCAGCAGGGGGACAGGGAGCGGCTACACCTTC. Translating it yields CASRGTGSGYTF.

The chain joins TRBV4-1 to TRBJ1-2, with TRBD1 matching 8 bases. The CDR3 sequence is 16 residues long. CDR1 MGHRA and CDR2 YSYEKL come from the germline V gene. V dropped 1 base and J dropped 4; count of bases not matched to a gene: 8. The CDR3 nucleotides read TGCGCCAGCAGCCAAGGACAGGGGAGGTCTATCTATGGCTACACCTTC. Its protein is CASSQGQGRSIYGYTF.